The 29 T cell receptor beta chains reported below all come from one sample, sequenced in a study of blood T cell repertoires in COVID-19. Some clones are missing from TCRdb's copy, which holds only in-frame ones; the method was immunoSEQ multiplex PCR. The table shows roughly 100,000 clones, with 80% to 90% occurring only once. Specimen: peripheral blood. These receptors all come from a woman aged 80 or older with acute or convalescent COVID-19.

The chain links TRBV6-5 to TRBJ1-2; no firm D call. CDR1 and CDR2 from the germline V gene are MNHEY and SVGAGI. The CDR3 runs to 13 residues. The V end lost 6 bases, the J end lost 0 bases, and 8 bases lay between the germline ends. The CDR3 DNA reads as TGTGCCAGCAGGATGCAGTCTAACTATGGCTACACCTTC. Amino acids: CASRMQSNYGYTF.

The V and J genes are TRBV30 and TRBJ2-3, with a weak D call TRBD2 (5 bases). This CDR3 spans 15 amino acids. V was shortened by 0 bases and J by 2 bases, with 12 bases between the two germline ends. CDR1 and CDR2 from the germline V gene are GTSNPN and SVGIG (reference sequence). This CDR3 is CAWSVRGLDTDTQYF. CDR3 in DNA: TGTGCCTGGAGTGTACGCGGACTGGACACAGATACGCAGTATTTT.

The chain has TRBV6-5 and TRBJ2-3; TRBD1 might be the D (5 bases). Germline V gene data show CDR1 as MNHEY and CDR2 as SVGAGI. Trimming removed 4 bases from V and 4 bases from J, with 9 bases in between. CDR3 length: 13 amino acids. CDR3 loop: CASSFQGPDTQYF. CDR3 coding DNA: TGTGCCAGCAGTTTCCAGGGTCCAGATACGCAGTATTTT.

The chain employs TRBV28 and TRBJ1-4; D might be TRBD1 (5 bases). The CDR3 has 13 residues. Trimming pared 7 bases from V and 6 bases from J, leaving 12 bases between. Germline V CDR1 and CDR2: MDHEN, SYDVKM. DNA of the CDR3: TGTGCCAGCAAACGGCAGGGTGATGAAAAACTGTTTTTT. Protein product: CASKRQGDEKLFF.

This chain connects TRBV5-1 to TRBJ2-7, with 9 bases aligning to TRBD1. CDR1 and CDR2 from the germline V gene are SGHRS and YFSETQ. V shed 4 bases, J shed 2 bases, and the junction held 4 bases outside the gene matches. The CDR3 covers 14 residues. The CDR3 reads CASSRDRETYEQYF. Written as DNA, the CDR3 is TGCGCCAGCAGCAGGGACAGGGAAACCTACGAGCAGTACTTC. The whole variable domain, filled in from reference TRBV5-1 and TRBJ2-7, reads KAGVTQTPRYLIKTRGQQVTLSCSPISGHRSVSWYQQTPGQGLQFLFEYFSETQRNKGNFPGRFSGRQFSNSRSEMNVSTLELGDSALYLCASSRDRETYEQYFGPGTRLTVT.

The chain couples TRBV7-9 to TRBJ1-2; no clear D. Germline V gives CDR1 SEHNR, CDR2 FQNEAQ (reference sequence). The germline V and J ends were trimmed by 5 bases and 3 bases, with 7 bases remaining between them. This CDR3 spans 12 amino acids. The CDR3 loop is CASSPQYYGYTF. CDR3 nucleotides: TGTGCCAGCAGCCCACAATACTATGGCTACACCTTC.

The chain recombines TRBV7-2 with TRBJ2-2; 10 nucleotides line up with TRBD2. The CDR3 runs 14 residues. The V segment lost 8 bases and the J segment 7 bases; nucleotides outside the gene matches: 7. Germline-derived CDR1 and CDR2 are SGHTA and FQGNSA. The CDR3 DNA reads TGTGCCAGCCAGCGGGGGGGGCGAAGCGGGGAGCTGTTTTTT. Its protein product is CASQRGGRSGELFF.

This clone showed up just once. The genes are TRBV5-4 and TRBJ2-1; D is possibly TRBD2 (7 bases). Germline V lookup: CDR1 SGHNT, CDR2 YYREEE (reference sequence). This CDR3 is 17 amino acids long. Between the trimmed V and J ends, which lost 4 bases and 3 bases, there was a span of 20 bases. CDR3 bases: TGTGCCAGCAGCGCCAGCAGGAGGGGGGGCTTCTACAATGAGCAGTTCTTC. It translates to CASSASRRGGFYNEQFF.

This sequence joins TRBV6-5 and TRBJ1-4; D is possibly TRBD1 (6 bases). This CDR3 region has 14 residues. Germline V CDR1 and CDR2: MNHEY, SVGAGI. Trimming took off 5 bases at V and 7 bases at J, with 14 bases between the two ends. The CDR3 sequence: CASSRGGWGEKLFF. CDR3 coding DNA: TGTGCCAGCAGTAGGGGGGGATGGGGTGAAAAACTGTTTTTT.

The chain uses TRBV14 and TRBJ2-2; D is ambiguous. V shed 0 bases and J shed 3 bases, with 14 bases lying between them. The CDR3 is made up of 17 amino acids. Germline CDR1 SGHDN, CDR2 FVKESK. The CDR3 here is CASSQDRQVGYTGELFF. The CDR3 DNA follows: TGTGCCAGCAGCCAAGACCGACAAGTTGGCTACACCGGGGAGCTGTTTTTT.

The chain couples TRBV7-9 to TRBJ1-2, with D perhaps TRBD1 (5 bases). The germline gives CDR1 SEHNR, CDR2 FQNEAQ (reference sequence). Trimming pared 0 bases from V and 6 bases from J, leaving 14 bases between. This CDR3 is 15 amino acids long. This chain's CDR3 is CASSLAQGFANGYTF. DNA of the CDR3: TGTGCCAGCAGCTTAGCGCAGGGTTTTGCAAATGGCTACACCTTC.

V and J are TRBV12-5 and TRBJ2-1, with D perhaps TRBD2 (5 bases). The germline gives CDR1 LGHNT, CDR2 FRNRAP. V was cut by 1 base and J by 6 bases, with 13 bases left in between. The CDR3 runs to 15 residues. Written as DNA, the CDR3 is TGTGCTAGTGGTTTGGGGAGGACCGGTATCAATGAGCAGTTCTTC. Its protein is CASGLGRTGINEQFF.

This chain links TRBV5-1 with TRBJ1-1; 7 bases agree with TRBD1. The V gene end was trimmed by 4 bases and the J gene end by 4 bases; junction bases not matched to a gene: 13. CDR1 and CDR2 (germline): SGHRS, YFSETQ. This CDR3 region has 16 residues. Here the CDR3 DNA reads TGCGCCAGCAGCCCTAATACAGGGGACTCGGGCACTGAAGCTTTCTTT. It codes for CASSPNTGDSGTEAFF.

The V gene is TRBV19, the J gene TRBJ1-5; D is unclear. The germline gives CDR1 LNHDA, CDR2 SQIVND (reference sequence). The CDR3 has 15 amino acids. V was shortened by 3 bases and J by 0 bases, with 9 bases between the two germline ends. CDR3 DNA sequence: TGTGCCAGTAGTATGAAGAGCTATAGCAATCAGCCCCAGCATTTT. Its translation: CASSMKSYSNQPQHF.

The chain uses TRBV11-2 and TRBJ1-1; tentatively, D is TRBD1 (5 bases). Per germline, CDR1 SGHAT and CDR2 FQNNGV. This CDR3 is 16 amino acids long. V lost 6 bases and J 3 bases, leaving 20 bases between the germline ends. As DNA, the CDR3 is TGTGCCAGCAGACAAGGGGCTTCCAGGCCCCACACTGAAGCTTTCTTT. It translates to CASRQGASRPHTEAFF.

V gene TRBV5-4 combines with J gene TRBJ1-2; 10 bases agree with TRBD1. This CDR3 contains 14 residues. V was pared by 5 bases and J by 8 bases, with 9 bases of the junction left unmatched. Germline CDR1 SGHNT, CDR2 YYREEE (reference sequence). The CDR3 loop is CASSPDRGLTGYTF. The CDR3 DNA follows: TGTGCCAGCAGTCCCGACAGGGGGCTTACGGGCTACACCTTC.

The rearrangement uses TRBV5-1 and TRBJ2-3; TRBD2 agrees at 11 bases. Germline V gives CDR1 SGHRS, CDR2 YFSETQ. Trimming cost V 5 bases and J 0 bases; bases outside gene matches: 2. This CDR3 contains 15 residues. Here the CDR3 DNA reads TGCGCCAGCAGTCTAGCGGGGGGCAGCACAGATACGCAGTATTTT. Its translation: CASSLAGGSTDTQYF.

This clone was detected only once. This chain connects TRBV2 to TRBJ2-3; perhaps TRBD2 as D (6 bases). The CDR3 has 13 residues. V gave up 6 bases and J gave up 2 bases, with 9 bases separating them. Per the germline V gene, CDR1 is SNHLY and CDR2 is FYNNEI. For the CDR3, the DNA is TGTGCCAGCAGAGGGACTGACACAGATACGCAGTATTTT. Translation gives CASRGTDTDTQYF.

The J gene is TRBJ1-1, the V gene TRBV7-8; TRBD1 might be the D (5 bases). CDR3 length: 15 residues. Trimming removed 3 bases from V and 4 bases from J, with 15 bases in between. The germline gives CDR1 SGHVS, CDR2 FQNEAQ. The DNA for the CDR3 is TGTGCCAGCAGCTTGCCGGCCCGGGGGTCCACTGAAGCTTTCTTT. Amino acids: CASSLPARGSTEAFF.

This clone was counted a few times. The chain employs TRBV28 and TRBJ2-7, with a weak D call TRBD2 (6 bases). This CDR3 is built from 13 residues. Trimming shortened V by 3 bases and J by 3 bases, and 9 bases separated the two germline ends. Germline V gene lookup returns CDR1 MDHEN and CDR2 SYDVKM. This chain's CDR3 is CASSLGGYYEQYF. The CDR3 region has the DNA TGTGCCAGCAGTTTGGGAGGCTACTACGAGCAGTACTTC.

The rearrangement links TRBV29-1 to TRBJ1-2; TRBD1 is a possible D gene (6 bases). The CDR3 sequence is 12 residues long. CDR1 is SQVTM, CDR2 ANQGSEA, per germline. Deletions cut 4 bases from V and 3 bases from J, with 9 bases between. The chain's CDR3 is CSVATGYYGYTF. The CDR3 bases are TGCAGCGTTGCAACAGGGTACTATGGCTACACCTTC.

The chain joins TRBV7-9 to TRBJ1-6; D unresolved. Germline V lookup: CDR1 SEHNR, CDR2 FQNEAQ (reference sequence). V lost 2 bases and J lost 8, with 13 bases in between. The CDR3 consists of 15 residues. Written as DNA, the CDR3 is TGTGCCAGCAGCTTAAGTCGGGTTCCGGATTCACCCCTCCACTTT. This sequence encodes CASSLSRVPDSPLHF.

The chain links TRBV19 to TRBJ1-2; 7 bases align to TRBD1. Trimming took 6 bases from V and 1 from J; bases not matched to a gene: 5. Germline V gives CDR1 LNHDA, CDR2 SQIVND (reference sequence). The CDR3 contains 14 residues. The CDR3 spells CASRRDSVNYGYTF. CDR3 sequence (DNA): TGTGCCAGTAGGAGGGACAGCGTTAACTATGGCTACACCTTC.

The CDR3 DNA follows: TGTGCCAGCAGCCAAGGCCGGGGGTCCTACAATGAGCAGTTCTTC. It encodes CASSQGRGSYNEQFF. The genes are TRBV3-1 (or the pseudogene TRBV3-2) and TRBJ2-1; D is possibly TRBD2 (6 bases). Trimming stripped 1 base from V and 1 base from J, with 8 bases between. The CDR3 is 15 residues long. The germline CDR1 and CDR2 sequences are LGHDT and YNNKEL (reference sequence).

The J gene is TRBJ2-7, the V gene TRBV6-5; maybe TRBD1 (6 bases). Germline V gene data show CDR1 as MNHEY and CDR2 as SVGAGI. The V and J ends lost 0 bases and 5 bases respectively, with 14 bases between them. The CDR3 is made up of 15 amino acids. The CDR3 sequence is CASSYSLTGFDEQYF. As DNA, the CDR3 is TGTGCCAGCAGTTACTCCCTAACAGGGTTCGACGAGCAGTACTTC.

J is TRBJ1-5 and V is TRBV25-1; D remains unclear. This CDR3 has 13 residues. Trimming took 3 bases from V and 2 from J, leaving 5 bases between them. The germline gives CDR1 MGHDK, CDR2 SYGVNS. As DNA, the CDR3 is TGTGCCAGCAGTGATTCCGGCAATCAGCCCCAGCATTTT. Protein: CASSDSGNQPQHF.

The V call is TRBV5-1, the J call TRBJ2-1; D is undetermined. Trimming removed 0 bases at V and 3 bases at J, with 10 bases between. From germline, CDR1 is SGHRS and CDR2 YFSETQ. The CDR3 loop spans 15 amino acids. CDR3 bases: TGCGCCAGCAGCTTGGGATCGACTGGCTACAATGAGCAGTTCTTC. Translating it yields CASSLGSTGYNEQFF. Using reference TRBV5-1 and TRBJ2-1 for the parts outside the CDR3, the full variable domain is KAGVTQTPRYLIKTRGQQVTLSCSPISGHRSVSWYQQTPGQGLQFLFEYFSETQRNKGNFPGRFSGRQFSNSRSEMNVSTLELGDSALYLCASSLGSTGYNEQFFGPGTRLTVL.

The chain has TRBV2 and TRBJ1-1, with D tentatively TRBD1 (6 bases). V was trimmed by 5 bases and J by 4 bases, leaving 11 bases between them. This CDR3 spans 13 amino acids. In germline, CDR1 is SNHLY, CDR2 FYNNEI. CDR3 coding DNA: TGTGCCAGCAGTTCACAGGGTTCCACTGAAGCTTTCTTT. The encoded protein is CASSSQGSTEAFF.

The J gene is TRBJ1-2, the V gene TRBV11-2, with 10 bases matching TRBD1. This CDR3 has 15 amino acids. Germline assignment: CDR1 SGHAT and CDR2 FQNNGV. With V trimmed by 5 bases and J by 8 bases, 11 bases remained unmatched. The CDR3 coding sequence is TGTGCCAGCAGCGGCACTGGGACAGGGGTGTGGGGCTACACCTTC. This encodes CASSGTGTGVWGYTF. Supplemented by reference TRBV11-2 and TRBJ1-2, the full variable domain reads EAGVAQSPRYKIIEKRQSVAFWCNPISGHATLYWYQQILGQGPKLLIQFQNNGVVDDSQLPKDRFSAERLKGVDSTLKIQPAKLEDSAVYLCASSGTGTGVWGYTFGSGTRLTVV.